The source of this T cell receptor beta chain is a study of T-cell reconstitution after alpha-beta-depleted transplantation in children. Study-wide results and limits: Once a year had passed after transplant, T-cell counts and diversity came mostly from newly produced T cells. Approximately two months post-transplant, alpha-beta T cells reportedly originated from several hundred expanded graft clones.

The CDR3 contains 15 residues. Trimming removed 4 bases from V and 3 bases from J; junction bases left unmatched: 4. Germline CDR1 reads MDHEN; CDR2 reads SYDVKM. Unique molecular identifiers were incorporated during preparation of the TCRbeta library. MiXCR, applied by TCRdb to the PCR reads, yields one record per CDR3 protein. The top ten hold 8.5% to 9.5% of the sample, which has some 300,000 distinct CDR3 sequences, 6.5% to 9% seen once. Worth noting for this clonotype: No antigen is known for it.

The V call is TRBV28, the J call TRBJ2-3; TRBD1 matches at 10 bases. This TCR came from a female patient younger than 10 who had a stem cell transplant for Fanconi anemia, so the T cells may come from the graft donor. The source was peripheral blood, collected 360 days after TCRalphabeta/CD19-depleted stem cell transplant. The CDR3 loop reads CASSSRDRGTDTQYF. DNA of the CDR3: TGTGCCAGCAGTTCCCGGGACAGGGGTACAGATACGCAGTATTTT.